Shown below are 24 T cell receptor beta chains from a single sample sequenced in a study of blood T cell repertoires in COVID-19. TCRdb's table, derived via immunoSEQ multiplex PCR, lists solely in-frame clones and lacks some. Found here are tens of thousands of clones, about nine tenths of them singletons; the top ten hold roughly 15%. The sequencing input was peripheral blood. Source of these receptors: a male donor with acute or convalescent COVID-19.

This clone has only a few counts. The chain joins TRBV5-4 to TRBJ1-4; 7 bases fit TRBD1. The germline V gene has CDR1 SGHNT and CDR2 YYREEE (reference sequence). The CDR3 has 15 residues. J was trimmed by 6 bases and V by 3 bases; bases with no gene match: 8. CDR3 loop: CASSSNRGIDEKLFF. CDR3 DNA sequence: TGTGCCAGCAGCTCTAACAGGGGTATCGATGAAAAACTGTTTTTT.

The CDR3 spells CATSDQQGGQENTQYF. Written as DNA, the CDR3 is TGTGCCACCAGTGACCAGCAAGGGGGACAGGAGAATACGCAGTATTTT. J is TRBJ2-3 and V is TRBV24-1; 8 bases are shared with TRBD1. V shed 4 bases, J shed 7 bases, and the junction held 12 bases outside the gene matches. CDR3 size: 16 residues. Germline CDR1 KGHDR, CDR2 SFDVKD.

The chain recombines TRBV2 with TRBJ2-3, with a weak D call TRBD2 (6 bases). The germline V gene encodes CDR1 SNHLY and CDR2 FYNNEI. Between the trimmed V and J ends, which lost 6 bases and 2 bases, there was a span of 18 bases. CDR3 length equals 16 residues. In DNA, the CDR3 is TGTGCCAGCAGGAGGCAGAGGGGAGGTGTCACAGATACGCAGTATTTT. Translated, it gives CASRRQRGGVTDTQYF.

The CDR3 is CASSSTPSGTGSTDTQYF. The DNA of the CDR3 is TGTGCCAGCAGCTCCACCCCAAGCGGGACAGGGAGCACAGATACGCAGTATTTT. This chain joins TRBV7-2 and TRBJ2-3; 9 positions agree with TRBD1. Germline CDR1 SGHTA, CDR2 FQGNSA. The CDR3 is made up of 18 amino acids. V lost 4 bases and J lost 0; bases outside the gene matches: 11.

The chain links TRBV5-6 to TRBJ2-3; 8 bases fit TRBD1. From germline, CDR1 is SGHDT and CDR2 YYEEEE. Unmatched junction bases numbered 6, after V lost 5 bases and J lost 4 bases. The CDR3 extends over 14 amino acids. CDR3 loop: CASRAGGASDTQYF. The DNA for the CDR3 is TGTGCCAGCAGGGCAGGGGGCGCCTCAGATACGCAGTATTTT.

The V and J genes are TRBV5-6 and TRBJ1-4, with D possibly TRBD1 on 6 matching bases. Germline CDR1 reads SGHDT; CDR2 reads YYEEEE. V dropped 2 bases and J dropped 3 bases, with 11 bases sitting between them. This CDR3 is 15 amino acids long. The CDR3 here is CASSFGTRANEKLFF. The DNA of the CDR3 is TGTGCCAGCAGCTTCGGGACAAGGGCTAATGAAAAACTGTTTTTT.

This chain connects TRBV7-2 to TRBJ2-1; TRBD2 matches 10 bases. V lost 1 base, J lost 9 bases, and 6 bases stayed unmatched. CDR1 and CDR2 (germline): SGHTA, FQGNSA. The CDR3 is 15 residues long. This CDR3 reads CASSLGLAGAREQFF. The CDR3, as DNA: TGTGCCAGCAGCTTAGGGCTAGCGGGGGCCCGTGAGCAGTTCTTC.

The J gene is TRBJ2-1, the V gene TRBV5-1; possibly TRBD1 for D (5 bases). CDR1 is SGHRS, CDR2 YFSETQ, per germline. Deletions cut 3 bases from V and 0 bases from J, with 13 bases between. The CDR3 length is 16 residues. CDR3: CASSSQAGLSYNEQFF. Here the CDR3 DNA reads TGCGCCAGCAGCTCCCAGGCAGGGCTCTCCTACAATGAGCAGTTCTTC.

As to this clone: The sample contains more than one DNA sequence encoding this CDR3. The rearrangement uses TRBV5-1 and TRBJ2-5, with 14 bases lining up with TRBD2. The CDR3 contains 16 residues. CDR1 is SGHRS, CDR2 YFSETQ, per germline. The V segment lost 3 bases and the J segment 2 bases; nucleotides outside the gene matches: 3. The CDR3 DNA sequence: TGCGCCAGCAGCTCGGGACTAGCGGGGGCTCAAGAGACCCAGTACTTC. This gives the protein CASSSGLAGAQETQYF.

This sequence joins TRBV11-1 and TRBJ2-3; 9 bases are shared with TRBD2. CDR3 size: 16 residues. The germline V gene has CDR1 SGHAT and CDR2 FQDESV (reference sequence). With V trimmed by 4 bases and J by 5 bases, 10 bases remained unmatched. CDR3 sequence reads: CASSSPGAGGQDTQYF. DNA of the CDR3: TGTGCCAGCAGCTCCCCGGGGGCGGGGGGGCAAGATACGCAGTATTTT. The full variable domain, rest sourced from reference TRBV11-1 and TRBJ2-3, is EAEVAQSPRYKITEKSQAVAFWCDPISGHATLYWYRQILGQGPELLVQFQDESVVDDSQLPKDRFSAERLKGVDSTLKIQPAELGDSAMYLCASSSPGAGGQDTQYFGPGTRLTVL.

The chain couples TRBV2 to TRBJ2-2, with D perhaps TRBD2 (5 bases). The CDR3 contains 14 residues. Germline V gene lookup returns CDR1 SNHLY and CDR2 FYNNEI. V was cut by 1 base and J by 5 bases, with 8 bases left in between. CDR3 in amino acids: CASSEVPGTGELFF. In nucleotides, the CDR3 is TGTGCCAGCAGTGAAGTTCCGGGAACCGGGGAGCTGTTTTTT.

The chain links TRBV5-1 to TRBJ2-2; 9 bases are shared with TRBD2. V shed 4 bases, J shed 2 bases, and the junction held 3 bases outside the gene matches. Germline CDR1 SGHRS, CDR2 YFSETQ. The CDR3 covers 15 residues. DNA for the CDR3: TGCGCCAGCAGCGAGACTAGCGGCAACACCGGGGAGCTGTTTTTT. Encoded protein: CASSETSGNTGELFF.

The chain employs TRBV13 and TRBJ1-1; a possible D gene is TRBD1 (5 bases). The germline V gene encodes CDR1 PRHDT and CDR2 FYEKMQ (reference sequence). Trimming removed 8 bases at V and 0 bases at J, with 25 bases between. CDR3 length: 18 residues. The CDR3 bases are TGTGCCAGCCGAACCCTTACCCGACAGTCCCAGGTGAACACTGAAGCTTTCTTT. Its translation: CASRTLTRQSQVNTEAFF.

The J gene is TRBJ2-2, the V gene TRBV7-6, with D uncertain. The CDR3 has 14 amino acids. Germline values: CDR1 SGHVS, CDR2 FNYEAQ. Trimming removed 3 bases at V and 0 bases at J, with 5 bases between. DNA for the CDR3: TGTGCCAGCAGCTTCGGGTCGAACACCGGGGAGCTGTTTTTT. It specifies CASSFGSNTGELFF. The full variable domain, in which reference TRBV7-6 and TRBJ2-2 provide the parts outside the CDR3, is GAGVSQSPRYKVTKRGQDVALRCDPISGHVSLYWYRQALGQGPEFLTYFNYEAQQDKSGLPNDRFSAERPEGSISTLTIQRTEQRDSAMYRCASSFGSNTGELFFGEGSRLTVL.

The chain has TRBV11-2 and TRBJ2-3; 8 nucleotides match TRBD2. V shed 1 base, J shed 5 bases, and the junction held 11 bases outside the gene matches. The CDR3 sequence is 17 residues long. Germline lookup yields CDR1 SGHAT and CDR2 FQNNGV. CDR3 bases: TGTGCCAGCAGCTTAGGAGGGATAGCGGGGAGGATAGATACGCAGTATTTT. This translates into CASSLGGIAGRIDTQYF.

The V gene is TRBV19, the J gene TRBJ1-5, with TRBD1 matching over 9 bases. CDR3 length: 16 amino acids. V lost 4 bases, J lost 3 bases, and 7 bases stayed unmatched. Germline V CDR1 and CDR2: LNHDA, SQIVND (reference sequence). CDR3 amino acids: CASSTGQGPNNQPQHF. In DNA form, the CDR3 reads TGTGCCAGTAGTACCGGACAGGGGCCAAACAATCAGCCCCAGCATTTT. The full variable domain, its missing parts supplied by reference TRBV19 and TRBJ1-5, is DGGITQSPKYLFRKEGQNVTLSCEQNLNHDAMYWYRQDPGQGLRLIYYSQIVNDFQKGDIAEGYSVSREKKESFPLTVTSAQKNPTAFYLCASSTGQGPNNQPQHFGDGTRLSIL.

V and J are TRBV7-2 and TRBJ1-4; 8 bases map to TRBD1. The CDR3 has 16 residues. Germline trimming cut 5 bases from V and 7 bases from J; bases unmatched to any gene: 12. The V gene's germline CDR1 is SGHTA and CDR2 FQGNSA. The CDR3 DNA reads as TGTGCCAGCAGCCCGCGAGCGGGACAGGAGACTGAAAAACTGTTTTTT. Amino acid sequence: CASSPRAGQETEKLFF. The full variable domain, rest sourced from reference TRBV7-2 and TRBJ1-4, is GAGVSQSPSNKVTEKGKDVELRCDPISGHTALYWYRQSLGQGLEFLIYFQGNSAPDKSGLPSDRFSAERTGGSVSTLTIQRTQQEDSAVYLCASSPRAGQETEKLFFGSGTQLSVL.

The rearrangement uses TRBV4-2 and TRBJ2-3, with D perhaps TRBD2 (7 bases). From germline, CDR1 is LGHNA and CDR2 YNFKEQ. The CDR3 sequence is 17 residues long. V lost 0 bases to trimming and J lost 4 bases, with 17 bases between them. This CDR3 reads CASSQEGSAGAPDTQYF. CDR3 coding DNA: TGTGCCAGCAGCCAAGAAGGGTCGGCGGGGGCCCCAGATACGCAGTATTTT.

The V call is TRBV23-1, the J call TRBJ2-2, with a tentative D call TRBD2 (6 bases). Being an ORF, TRBV23-1 has a function that is uncertain. V lost 4 bases, J lost 3 bases, and 24 bases lay in between. The CDR3 loop spans 19 amino acids. This CDR3 is CASSLPSRRGILDTGELFF. CDR3 in DNA: TGCGCCAGCAGTCTTCCATCCCGGCGGGGTATATTGGACACCGGGGAGCTGTTTTTT.

The chain has TRBV30 and TRBJ1-2; possible D gene TRBD1, 5 bases. The ends were cut back, 1 base at V and 5 bases at J, with 11 bases in the middle. This CDR3 is 13 amino acids long. The germline gives CDR1 GTSNPN, CDR2 SVGIG (reference sequence). The CDR3 is CAWSAGGKYGYTF. As DNA, the CDR3 is TGTGCCTGGAGTGCCGGGGGAAAATATGGCTACACCTTC.

V and J are TRBV12-5 and TRBJ2-7, with 7 nucleotides matching TRBD2. The CDR3 has 13 amino acids. Germline lookup yields CDR1 LGHNT and CDR2 FRNRAP. V gave up 1 base and J gave up 4 bases; unmatched junction bases: 1. Here the CDR3 reads CASGLGLAYEQYF. The CDR3 DNA follows: TGTGCTAGTGGTTTGGGACTAGCATACGAGCAGTACTTC. Full variable domain (missing parts from reference TRBV12-5 and TRBJ2-7): DARVTQTPRHKVTEMGQEVTMRCQPILGHNTVFWYRQTMMQGLELLAYFRNRAPLDDSGMPKDRFSAEMPDATLATLKIQPSEPRDSAVYFCASGLGLAYEQYFGPGTRLTVT.

The CDR3 DNA sequence: TGTGCCAGCAGATGGGACAGTGACGAGCAGTACTTC. Its translation: CASRWDSDEQYF. The chain carries TRBV6-1 and TRBJ2-7, with 7 bases matching TRBD1. Germline trimming cut 6 bases from V and 5 bases from J; bases unmatched to any gene: 4. CDR3 length: 12 residues. Germline CDR1 is MNHNS and CDR2 is SASEGT.

The chain recombines TRBV11-2 with TRBJ2-1; 9 bases line up with TRBD2. This CDR3 has 15 residues. The ends lost 5 bases at V and 13 bases at J; junction bases unmatched: 15. Looked up from germline, CDR1 is SGHAT and CDR2 is FQNNGV. Here the CDR3 reads CASSPRGGLAGEQFF. In nucleotides, the CDR3 is TGTGCCAGCAGCCCCCGGGGTGGTTTAGCGGGGGAACAGTTCTTC. The whole variable domain, remainder taken from reference TRBV11-2 and TRBJ2-1, is EAGVAQSPRYKIIEKRQSVAFWCNPISGHATLYWYQQILGQGPKLLIQFQNNGVVDDSQLPKDRFSAERLKGVDSTLKIQPAKLEDSAVYLCASSPRGGLAGEQFFGPGTRLTVL.

This chain links TRBV5-1 with TRBJ2-3; weak D call: TRBD1 (6 bases). V gave up 0 bases and J gave up 2 bases, with 16 bases separating them. The CDR3 totals 17 residues. The germline CDR1 and CDR2 sequences are SGHRS and YFSETQ. DNA for the CDR3: TGCGCCAGCAGCTTGGGCCCAACAGGGTCCCTCACAGATACGCAGTATTTT. This sequence encodes CASSLGPTGSLTDTQYF.